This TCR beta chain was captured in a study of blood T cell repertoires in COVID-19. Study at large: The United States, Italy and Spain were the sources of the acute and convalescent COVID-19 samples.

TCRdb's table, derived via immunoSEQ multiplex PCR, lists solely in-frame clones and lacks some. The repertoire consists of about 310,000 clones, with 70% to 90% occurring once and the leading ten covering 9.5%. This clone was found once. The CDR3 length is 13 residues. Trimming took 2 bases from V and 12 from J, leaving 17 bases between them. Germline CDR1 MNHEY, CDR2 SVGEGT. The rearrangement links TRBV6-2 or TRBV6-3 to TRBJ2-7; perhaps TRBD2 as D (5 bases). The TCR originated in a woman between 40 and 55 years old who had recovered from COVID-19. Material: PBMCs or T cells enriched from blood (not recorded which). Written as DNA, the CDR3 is TGTGCCAGCAGTTACGGGGTCGGGGATGAGGCGTACTTC. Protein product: CASSYGVGDEAYF.